These 14 T cell receptor beta chains were all obtained from the same sample, sequenced in a study of early stage breast cancer tumors (dated by TCRdb to the late 2010s). Libraries were prepared through the immunoSEQ multiplex PCR assay. This is the immuneACCESS table as TCRdb keeps it, with only in-frame sequences that have V and J called. A part of the clones is gone; compared with another copy, unresolved V genes explain less than half, and the rest is unexplained. The sample table contains about 48,000 clones; only one count was recorded for 83% of them. The ten largest clonotypes hold roughly 1.5% of the sample. Sequencing was done on a sample of blood. The receptors stem from a person aged 45 to 60 with breast cancer.

The chain has TRBV2 and TRBJ2-5, with D possibly called TRBD1 or TRBD2 (5 bases each). V was cut by 7 bases and J by 5 bases, with 11 bases left in between. Germline V lookup: CDR1 SNHLY, CDR2 FYNNEI. CDR3 length equals 12 residues. CDR3 residues: CASTGAQETQYF. The CDR3 DNA reads TGTGCCAGCACCGGGGCTCAGGAGACCCAGTACTTC.

The V and J genes are TRBV5-1 and TRBJ2-1; D is possibly TRBD2 (5 bases). Germline lookup yields CDR1 SGHRS and CDR2 YFSETQ. The CDR3 consists of 16 residues. The V and J ends lost 4 bases and 1 base respectively, with 15 bases between them. The CDR3 DNA sequence: TGCGCCAGCAGCCCTTCCTTAGCGAGTTCCTACAATGAGCAGTTCTTC. Translation gives CASSPSLASSYNEQFF.

The chain has TRBV28 and TRBJ1-2, with D unresolved. CDR3 size: 14 residues. With 2 bases removed from V and 0 bases from J, the gap between germline ends came to 7 bases. In germline, CDR1 is MDHEN, CDR2 SYDVKM. The CDR3, as DNA: TGTGCCAGCAGTTTAGGCTCTGCTAACTATGGCTACACCTTC. Its protein is CASSLGSANYGYTF.

This clone has just one count. The chain combines TRBV19 with TRBJ1-1; maybe TRBD1 (6 bases). Per the germline V gene, CDR1 is LNHDA and CDR2 is SQIVND (reference sequence). CDR3 length: 13 residues. V gave up 10 bases and J gave up 1 base, with 13 bases separating them. Here the CDR3 DNA reads TGTGCCACCCGGGGACAAGGGAACACTGAAGCTTTCTTT. This translates into CATRGQGNTEAFF.

The CDR3 DNA is TGTGCCAGCTCACCTTTGGCCGTAGAGACCCAGTACTTC. As protein: CASSPLAVETQYF. V and J are TRBV18 and TRBJ2-5; D not resolved. This CDR3 comprises 13 residues. The V end lost 3 bases, the J end lost 4 bases, and 9 bases lay between the germline ends. Germline CDR1 reads KGHSH; CDR2 reads LQKENI.

The rearrangement joins TRBV7-9 to TRBJ2-1, with a possible D match to TRBD2 (5 bases). This CDR3 spans 15 amino acids. The V and J ends lost 4 bases and 8 bases respectively, with 18 bases between them. Per the germline V gene, CDR1 is SEHNR and CDR2 is FQNEAQ (reference sequence). DNA for the CDR3: TGTGCCAGCAGCTCCCGAAGGGAGTCCTTCCATGAGCAGTTCTTC. Translating it yields CASSSRRESFHEQFF.

DNA of the CDR3: TGTGCCAGCAGCGTAGGGAGAGTAGGGACCCAAGAGACCCAGTACTTC. Its translation: CASSVGRVGTQETQYF. This chain uses TRBV9 with TRBJ2-5, with D perhaps given as TRBD1 or TRBD2 (5 bases each). The CDR3 runs 16 residues. The germline V gene encodes CDR1 SGDLS and CDR2 YYNGEE. V lost 0 bases and J lost 1, with 13 bases in between. Based on the CDR3 plus reference TRBV9 and TRBJ2-5, the full variable domain is DSGVTQTPKHLITATGQRVTLRCSPRSGDLSVYWYQQSLDQGLQFLIQYYNGEERAKGNILERFSAQQFPDLHSELNLSSLELGDSALYFCASSVGRVGTQETQYFGPGTRLLVL.

The CDR3 bases are TGTGCCAGCAGGACAGGGGACACCGGGGAGCTGTTTTTT. Its translation is CASRTGDTGELFF. This sequence joins TRBV6-1 and TRBJ2-2, with 8 positions matching TRBD1. The CDR3 has 13 residues. CDR1 is MNHNS and CDR2 is SASEGT in the germline V gene. V shed 6 bases and J 3 bases; nucleotides not matched to a gene: 0.

The chain combines TRBV10-2 with TRBJ2-5, with a weak D call TRBD1 (5 bases). Germline CDR1 reads WSHSY; CDR2 reads SAAADI. Trimming removed 4 bases from V and 5 bases from J, with 11 bases in between. The CDR3 runs to 13 residues. The CDR3 loop reads CASSVGVLETQYF. DNA for the CDR3: TGCGCCAGCAGTGTAGGGGTTTTGGAGACCCAGTACTTC.

This clone was detected once. The chain links TRBV11-2 to TRBJ1-1; D call uncertain. The CDR3 extends over 12 amino acids. Trimming removed 5 bases from V and 6 bases from J, with 10 bases in between. From germline, CDR1 is SGHAT and CDR2 FQNNGV. The CDR3 region is CASSPPGPEAFF. The DNA of the CDR3 is TGTGCCAGCAGCCCCCCAGGCCCTGAAGCTTTCTTT.

The V call is TRBV4-3, the J call TRBJ1-2, with TRBD1 matching over 7 bases. CDR1 LGHNA and CDR2 YSLEER come from the germline V gene. The CDR3 spans 13 residues. Trimming removed 4 bases from V and 5 bases from J; junction bases left unmatched: 4. This CDR3 reads CASSLLGQYGYTF. CDR3 bases: TGCGCCAGCAGCCTCTTGGGACAGTATGGCTACACCTTC.

V gene TRBV5-1 combines with J gene TRBJ1-1; no reliable D call. V was trimmed by 2 bases and J by 2 bases, leaving 4 bases between them. Germline CDR1 SGHRS, CDR2 YFSETQ. The CDR3 covers 12 residues. The CDR3 DNA sequence: TGCGCCAGCAGCTTTGGTAACACTGAAGCTTTCTTT. This sequence encodes CASSFGNTEAFF.

This clone was seen just once. The V call is TRBV7-6, the J call TRBJ2-3, with TRBD2 matching over 12 bases. CDR3 length: 17 amino acids. Trimming took 5 bases from V and 4 from J; bases not matched to a gene: 10. From germline, CDR1 is SGHVS and CDR2 FNYEAQ. The CDR3 nucleotides are TGTGCCAGCAGCCCATGGACTAGCGGGGACGCCGCAGATACGCAGTATTTT. Its translation: CASSPWTSGDAADTQYF.

The chain has TRBV19 and TRBJ2-3; TRBD2 matches 7 bases. V trimming: 5 bases; J trimming: 4 bases; junction bases outside the gene matches: 15. The CDR3 sequence is 17 residues long. CDR1 LNHDA and CDR2 SQIVND come from the germline V gene (reference sequence). In nucleotides, the CDR3 is TGTGCCAGTAGTCCCTTACTGGCGGGAGACGTAGCAGATACGCAGTATTTT. Protein sequence: CASSPLLAGDVADTQYF.